A selection of T cell receptor beta chains follows, all from one sample in a study of blood T cell repertoires in COVID-19. Using immunoSEQ multiplex PCR, the repertoire was profiled, and TCRdb retains in-frame clones only, with some absent. The table shows around 290,000 clones, with 70% to 90% occurring only once. The sequenced sample consisted of peripheral blood. These receptor sequences come from a woman between 45 and 60 years old who had recovered from COVID-19. Each CDR3 is given with its conserved first and last residue. D genes are given only for firm matches. Clone size appears in some rows only: once, few, many, or a class for an expanded clone.

J gene | D gene | CDR3 length | clone size | V gene | CDR3 DNA | CDR3 protein
TRBJ1-3 | NA | 15 | once | TRBV9 | TGTGCCAGCAGCGTACAGGGGAACTCTGGAAACACCATATATTTT | CASSVQGNSGNTIYF
TRBJ1-1 | TRBD1 | 12 | once | TRBV6-6 | TGTGCCAGCCATTTGAAGGGGACAGGAGCTTTCTTT | CASHLKGTGAFF
TRBJ2-4 | NA | 14 | NA | TRBV2 | TGTGCCAGCAGGTCCGTAATAGCCAAAAACATTCAGTACTTC | CASRSVIAKNIQYF
TRBJ2-1 | TRBD2 | 15 | NA | TRBV20-1 | TGCAGTGCCAGTACACTAGCGGGAGTTTTAAATGAGCAGTTCTTC | CSASTLAGVLNEQFF
TRBJ2-5 | TRBD2 | 13 | NA | TRBV7-2 | TGTGCCAGCATCCCGGGAGGGGAAGAGACCCAGTACTTC | CASIPGGEETQYF
TRBJ2-1 | TRBD2 | 15 | NA | TRBV2 | TGTGCCAGCAGTGATTTACTAGCGGGGGGATATGAGCAGTTCTTC | CASSDLLAGGYEQFF
TRBJ2-3 | TRBD1 | 15 | NA | TRBV19 | TGTGCCAGTAGTATATTGACAGGGGGCGTAAATACGCAGTATTTT | CASSILTGGVNTQYF
TRBJ2-3 | NA | 13 | NA | TRBV24-1 | TGTGCCACCAGTGAAAACAGCAGAGATACGCAGTATTTT | CATSENSRDTQYF
TRBJ2-1 | NA | 15 | once | TRBV3-1/TRBV3-2 | TGTGCCAGCAGCCAGGACTCCCTGGGGTACAATGAGCAGTTCTTC | CASSQDSLGYNEQFF
TRBJ1-6 | NA | 13 | NA | TRBV30 | TGTGCCTGGACTGGGCAGTCGAATTCACCCCTCCACTTT | CAWTGQSNSPLHF
TRBJ1-2 | NA | 10 | NA | TRBV29-1 | TGCAGCGTTGATACGGATGGCTACACCTTC | CSVDTDGYTF
TRBJ2-5 | TRBD1 | 15 | NA | TRBV11-3 | TGTGCCAGCAGGTGGACAGGGCTGTACCAAGAGACCCAGTACTTC | CASRWTGLYQETQYF
TRBJ1-4 | TRBD1 | 15 | NA | TRBV19 | TGTGCCAGTAGCATCGGCAGGGGGCTTCATGAAAAACTGTTTTTT | CASSIGRGLHEKLFF
TRBJ1-2 | TRBD1 | 14 | NA | TRBV28 | TGTGCCAGCAGTGCACCGACAGGGGGCAATGGCTACACCTTC | CASSAPTGGNGYTF
TRBJ2-3 | TRBD2 | 16 | NA | TRBV6-5 | TGTGCCAGCAGTTACTCAGTAGCGGGGGGCACAGATACGCAGTATTTT | CASSYSVAGGTDTQYF
TRBJ1-5 | TRBD1 | 12 | NA | TRBV10-3 | TGTGCCGCCGGGACAGGGAATCAGCCCCAGCATTTT | CAAGTGNQPQHF
TRBJ1-2 | NA | 13 | NA | TRBV6-2/TRBV6-3 | TGTGCCAGCAGTTACAAGCAGGGAGGAGGCTACACCTTC | CASSYKQGGGYTF
TRBJ1-4 | NA | 13 | NA | TRBV6-5 | TGTGCCAGCACTCCCAAGGGGTGGAGAAAACTGTTTTTT | CASTPKGWRKLFF
TRBJ1-1 | TRBD1 | 13 | NA | TRBV4-3 | TGCGCCAGCAGCCTCGACAGGGGGGCTGAAGCTTTCTTT | CASSLDRGAEAFF
TRBJ1-1 | TRBD1 | 14 | NA | TRBV27 | TGTGCCAGCAGTTCCGACAGGGTGAGGACTGAAGCTTTCTTT | CASSSDRVRTEAFF
TRBJ1-2 | NA | 14 | NA | TRBV28 | TGTGCCAGCAGCCCCCGGGACACCAACTATGGCTACACCTTC | CASSPRDTNYGYTF
TRBJ2-5 | NA | 14 | few | TRBV6-1 | TGTGCCAGCAGTGAATCCAGGGGACAAGAGACCCAGTACTTC | CASSESRGQETQYF
TRBJ2-7 | NA | 17 | NA | TRBV7-6 | TGTGCCAGCAGCTTAGGGGACAGCCGGGAGTACTCCTACGAGCAGTACTTC | CASSLGDSREYSYEQYF
TRBJ1-6 | TRBD1 | 17 | NA | TRBV7-2 | TGTGCCAGCAGCTTAAGGGGACAGAGCTCCTATAATTCACCCCTCCACTTT | CASSLRGQSSYNSPLHF
TRBJ2-3 | TRBD1 | 15 | NA | TRBV10-3 | TGTGCCATCAGTATGACAGGGGTAGGCACAGATACGCAGTATTTT | CAISMTGVGTDTQYF
TRBJ2-7 | NA | 12 | NA | TRBV28 | TGTGCCAGCACCACGGGGAGTTCCGAGCAGTACTTC | CASTTGSSEQYF
TRBJ1-1 | NA | 13 | NA | TRBV19 | TGTGCCAGTGCGGTCGGGGGGTACACTGAAGCTTTCTTT | CASAVGGYTEAFF
TRBJ2-5 | TRBD2 | 15 | NA | TRBV28 | TGTGCCAGCAGTTTCTTCGGACTAGCGGGGGAGACCCAGTACTTC | CASSFFGLAGETQYF
TRBJ2-3 | TRBD2 | 19 | NA | TRBV3-1/TRBV3-2 | TGTGCCAGCAGCCAAGATTACAGCCCAGGGACTAGCGGCACAGATACGCAGTATTTT | CASSQDYSPGTSGTDTQYF
TRBJ1-1 | TRBD1 | 13 | NA | TRBV10-3 | TGTGCCATCAGTGAAGCAGGGGGGACTGAAGCTTTCTTT | CAISEAGGTEAFF
TRBJ1-5 | NA | 15 | NA | TRBV6-1 | TGTGCCAGCAGTGAAGGACTTTATAGCAATCAGCCCCAGCATTTT | CASSEGLYSNQPQHF
TRBJ1-1 | NA | 17 | NA | TRBV28 | TGTGCCAGCAGTCCATGGACTCTTCGGCGGATGAACACTGAAGCTTTCTTT | CASSPWTLRRMNTEAFF
TRBJ2-5 | NA | 18 | NA | TRBV21-1 | TGTGCCAGCAGCAAAGGGTCTAGCGGGGGGGCCATTCAAGAGACCCAGTACTTC | CASSKGSSGGAIQETQYF